Below, 27 T cell receptor beta chains from the same sample are listed, as sequenced in a study of T cells after posttransplantation cyclophosphamide. The data were produced by immunoSEQ multiplex PCR, yet TCRdb's version contains in-frame clones alone and is incomplete. Sampling found over 30,000 clones, none seen once. Sequencing used PBMCs. The receptors stem from a girl aged 5-17 years in good health, CMV-negative, and a related stem cell transplant donor.

This sequence joins TRBV6-5 and TRBJ2-7; D perhaps matches TRBD1 (6 bases). This CDR3 is built from 15 residues. Trimming took 7 bases from V and 4 from J, leaving 20 bases between them. Germline V gives CDR1 MNHEY, CDR2 SVGAGI. CDR3 sequence reads: CASTQGPLYRYEQYF. The CDR3 DNA reads TGTGCCAGCACCCAGGGGCCCCTGTACAGGTACGAGCAGTACTTC.

The DNA for the CDR3 is TGTGCCAGCAGCCAAGAAGCCGGCGGATCCTACGAGCAGTACTTC. This codes for CASSQEAGGSYEQYF. This chain joins TRBV4-2 and TRBJ2-7; D uncertain. Germline V gene lookup returns CDR1 LGHNA and CDR2 YNFKEQ. V was clipped by 0 bases and J by 1 base, with 10 bases between them. The CDR3 length is 15 residues.

This chain joins TRBV2 and TRBJ2-7; D perhaps matches TRBD1 (5 bases). The CDR3 loop spans 14 amino acids. The germline CDR1 and CDR2 sequences are SNHLY and FYNNEI. V shed 2 bases and J shed 4 bases, with 12 bases lying between them. The CDR3 reads CASSEQGFGYEQYF. As DNA, the CDR3 is TGTGCCAGCAGTGAACAGGGATTCGGATACGAGCAGTACTTC.

This CDR3 reads CATSREQYYEQYF. The CDR3 bases are TGTGCCACCAGCAGAGAGCAGTACTACGAGCAGTACTTC. The chain is built from TRBV15 and TRBJ2-7; D gene ambiguous. CDR1 is LNHNV, CDR2 YYDKDF, per germline (reference sequence). With 0 bases removed from V and 3 bases from J, the gap between germline ends came to 6 bases. The CDR3 length is 13 residues.

This clone appeared many times. The rearrangement uses TRBV6-6 and TRBJ2-3; D may be TRBD2 (6 bases). This CDR3 contains 15 residues. Looked up from germline, CDR1 is MNHNY and CDR2 is SVGAGI (reference sequence). Trimming took 0 bases from V and 2 from J, leaving 9 bases between them. The CDR3 bases are TGTGCCAGCAGTTACTCGCGGGGAAACACAGATACGCAGTATTTT. Protein: CASSYSRGNTDTQYF.

At least ten counts were recorded for this clone. The chain combines TRBV27 with TRBJ2-7, with TRBD1 identical over 10 bases. In germline, CDR1 is MNHEY, CDR2 SMNVEV (reference sequence). The CDR3 spans 15 residues. The V and J ends lost 7 bases and 6 bases, in that order; junction bases with no gene match: 12. CDR3 protein: CASTIRGTGDGEQYF. The CDR3 DNA reads TGTGCCAGCACCATACGAGGGACAGGGGATGGCGAGCAGTACTTC.

The chain carries TRBV29-1 and TRBJ2-2, with D hard to call. The CDR3 has 15 amino acids. Between the trimmed V and J ends, which lost 6 bases and 3 bases, there was a span of 17 bases. Germline V gene lookup returns CDR1 SQVTM and CDR2 ANQGSEA. The CDR3 nucleotides are TGCAGCGTATCTGTCGGCCTTACAGACACCGGGGAGCTGTTTTTT. It is translated as CSVSVGLTDTGELFF.

V and J are TRBV6-6 and TRBJ2-5, with no clear D. Trimming took off 6 bases at V and 1 base at J, with 3 bases between the two ends. The CDR3 is 11 amino acids. Germline lookup yields CDR1 MNHNY and CDR2 SVGAGI (reference sequence). CDR3 nucleotide sequence: TGTGCCAGCAGCCTCCAAGAGACCCAGTACTTC. Translation: CASSLQETQYF.

This clone was observed a handful of times. Its ends do not fully match the called genes, so a read error is possible. CDR3 loop: CASSTSGRPTSGANVLPF. CDR3 DNA: TGTGCCAGCAGCACTAGCGGTAGACCCACCTCTGGGGCCAACGTCCTGCCTTTC. The chain recombines TRBV9 with TRBJ2-6, with 8 bases fitting TRBD2. This CDR3 has 18 amino acids. Germline-derived CDR1 and CDR2 are SGDLS and YYNGEE.

This clone was counted ten times or more. The chain combines TRBV7-9 with TRBJ2-7; D gene ambiguous. Germline V gene data show CDR1 as SEHNR and CDR2 as FQNEAQ (reference sequence). V gave up 5 bases and J gave up 3 bases, with 8 bases separating them. The CDR3 is made up of 12 amino acids. Written as DNA, the CDR3 is TGTGCCAGCAGCCACACAGACTACGAGCAGTACTTC. Translating gives CASSHTDYEQYF.

V is TRBV7-2 and J is TRBJ2-2; no clear D gene. The CDR3 runs to 11 residues. The V gene lost 2 bases and the J gene lost 7 bases, with 2 bases spanning the gap. The germline V gene encodes CDR1 SGHTA and CDR2 FQGNSA. This CDR3 reads CASSLYGELFF. The DNA of the CDR3 is TGTGCCAGCAGCTTATACGGGGAGCTGTTTTTT.

There are many counts of this clone. The chain has TRBV7-8 and TRBJ1-3; D is perhaps TRBD1 (5 bases). The germline V gene has CDR1 SGHVS and CDR2 FQNEAQ. Trimming pared 5 bases from V and 0 bases from J, leaving 14 bases between. This CDR3 has 16 amino acids. The CDR3 DNA reads as TGTGCCAGCAGCCGAGACAGTCTACTCTCTGGAAACACCATATATTTT. Its protein is CASSRDSLLSGNTIYF.

The chain combines TRBV2 with TRBJ1-6; TRBD1 matches 11 bases. Unmatched junction bases numbered 6, after V lost 1 base and J lost 10 bases. The CDR3 sequence is 16 residues long. CDR1 and CDR2 from the germline V gene are SNHLY and FYNNEI. The CDR3: CASSEGADRGHSPLHF. The CDR3 nucleotides read TGTGCCAGCAGTGAAGGGGCGGACAGGGGGCACTCACCCCTCCACTTT.

At least ten counts were recorded for this clone. The chain couples TRBV27 to TRBJ1-1; D is unresolved. The CDR3 covers 13 residues. V shed 2 bases and J shed 1 base, with 5 bases lying between them. Germline V CDR1 and CDR2: MNHEY, SMNVEV (reference sequence). In DNA, the CDR3 is TGTGCCAGCAGTTTAGGCACGAACACTGAAGCTTTCTTT. Its protein is CASSLGTNTEAFF.

This clone turned up a few times. Other DNA sequences of this sample code for an identical CDR3. V usage is TRBV27 and J usage is TRBJ1-5, with 10 bases fitting TRBD1. CDR1 MNHEY and CDR2 SMNVEV come from the germline V gene (reference sequence). The CDR3 covers 14 residues. Losses at the gene ends were 4 bases for V and 4 bases for J; bases not matched to a gene: 1. This CDR3 reads CASSSGQGNQPQHF. CDR3 DNA sequence: TGTGCCAGCAGTTCGGGACAGGGGAATCAGCCCCAGCATTTT.

This clone was found a few times. The chain joins TRBV6-4 to TRBJ2-3, with 10 bases matching TRBD1. V shed 5 bases and J 4 bases; nucleotides not matched to a gene: 6. The CDR3 sequence is 15 residues long. Germline V gene sequence: CDR1 MRHNA, CDR2 SNTAGT. CDR3 sequence reads: CASSLTGTGADTQYF. The CDR3, as DNA: TGTGCCAGCAGTCTGACCGGGACAGGGGCAGATACGCAGTATTTT.

Written as DNA, the CDR3 is TGCGCCAGCAGCTTCGACTCCGCCTCCTACGAGCAGTACTTC. As protein: CASSFDSASYEQYF. V is TRBV5-1 and J is TRBJ2-5; D gene unclear. The DNA matches TRBJ2-7 better at its end, which makes the J call doubtful. Germline V gene data show CDR1 as SGHRS and CDR2 as YFSETQ. The CDR3 is 14 residues long.

This clone was counted a few times. The chain is built from TRBV9 and TRBJ2-7; TRBD1 aligns across 10 bases. J gave up 6 bases and V 2 bases, and 5 bases lay outside the gene matches. This CDR3 spans 14 amino acids. Germline V gene lookup returns CDR1 SGDLS and CDR2 YYNGEE. CDR3: CASSVFDRGPEQYF. The CDR3 DNA reads TGTGCCAGCAGCGTCTTCGACAGGGGGCCCGAGCAGTACTTC.

This clone was recorded many times. As DNA, the CDR3 is TGTGCCAGCTCACCTCTAGCAACTAATGAAAAACTGTTTTTT. This sequence encodes CASSPLATNEKLFF. The chain carries TRBV18 and TRBJ1-4, with no clear D. The CDR3 has 14 amino acids. Trimming pared 3 bases from V and 0 bases from J, leaving 5 bases between. CDR1 and CDR2 (germline): KGHSH, LQKENI.

V is TRBV6-5 and J is TRBJ2-7, with TRBD2 identical over 13 bases. With 2 bases clipped from V and 4 bases from J, the junction kept 5 bases outside the gene matches. Per the germline V gene, CDR1 is MNHEY and CDR2 is SVGAGI. The CDR3 runs 16 residues. CDR3 sequence reads: CASSYTSGGGPYEQYF. DNA for the CDR3: TGTGCCAGCAGTTACACTAGCGGGGGGGGACCTTACGAGCAGTACTTC.

This chain connects TRBV6-5 to TRBJ2-2; perhaps TRBD2 as D (6 bases). CDR3 length: 14 amino acids. Looked up from germline, CDR1 is MNHEY and CDR2 is SVGAGI. Trimming pared 2 bases from V and 6 bases from J, leaving 10 bases between. The CDR3 loop reads CASSYRRAAGELFF. CDR3 nucleotide sequence: TGTGCCAGCAGTTACAGGAGGGCAGCCGGGGAGCTGTTTTTT.

This clone showed up just a few times. The chain is built from TRBV20-1 and TRBJ1-1; the match to TRBD1 covers 9 bases. With 3 bases clipped from V and 10 bases from J, the junction kept 3 bases outside the gene matches. The CDR3 is made up of 11 amino acids. Germline CDR1 reads DFQATT; CDR2 reads SNEGSKA (reference sequence). This chain's CDR3 is CSASGQGRAFF. CDR3 nucleotide sequence: TGCAGTGCTAGCGGACAGGGGCGAGCTTTCTTT.

The rearrangement uses TRBV10-3 and TRBJ1-2, with unresolved D. CDR1 and CDR2 (germline): ENHRY, SYGVKD. CDR3 size: 12 residues. Trimming shortened V by 10 bases and J by 3 bases, and 12 bases separated the two germline ends. CDR3 sequence: CATKSGYYGYTF. DNA for the CDR3: TGTGCCACCAAGAGCGGGTACTATGGCTACACCTTC.

This clone was counted between two and nine times. The chain recombines TRBV14 with TRBJ2-5, with D unclear. The J call may be mistaken, given a closer DNA end match to TRBJ2-7. There are 14 residues in the CDR3. Looked up from germline, CDR1 is SGHDN and CDR2 is FVKESK. CDR3 DNA: TGTGCCAGCAGCCGTATCGCTAGGTCCTACGAGCAGTACTTC. Its translation: CASSRIARSYEQYF.

In this sample, this clone turned up many times. The chain has TRBV10-3 and TRBJ2-3, with TRBD2 matching over 11 bases. The CDR3 length is 15 residues. Germline CDR1 and CDR2: ENHRY and SYGVKD. Germline trimming cut 10 bases from V and 4 bases from J; bases unmatched to any gene: 10. In DNA form, the CDR3 reads TGTGCCACCTTCAATAGCGGGGGGGCGGCAGATACGCAGTATTTT. It is translated as CATFNSGGAADTQYF.

This clone was seen repeatedly, ten times or more. The rearrangement joins TRBV10-3 to TRBJ1-5; D is possibly TRBD1 (6 bases). The CDR3 consists of 14 residues. Trimming removed 3 bases from V and 6 bases from J, with 12 bases in between. Germline lookup yields CDR1 ENHRY and CDR2 SYGVKD. The CDR3, as DNA: TGTGCCATCAGTGAATTGGGGGCAGGTCAGCCCCAGCATTTT. Amino acids: CAISELGAGQPQHF.

This clone was found many times. CDR3 nucleotides: TGTGCCAGCAGTTTATCCGACGGCGTTTGGAAACCGGGGGACACTGAAGCTTTCTTT. Its protein is CASSLSDGVWKPGDTEAFF. V usage is TRBV27 and J usage is TRBJ1-1; maybe TRBD1 (5 bases). The length of the CDR3 is 19 residues. Germline CDR1 MNHEY, CDR2 SMNVEV (reference sequence). Deletions cut 0 bases from V and 3 bases from J, with 23 bases between.